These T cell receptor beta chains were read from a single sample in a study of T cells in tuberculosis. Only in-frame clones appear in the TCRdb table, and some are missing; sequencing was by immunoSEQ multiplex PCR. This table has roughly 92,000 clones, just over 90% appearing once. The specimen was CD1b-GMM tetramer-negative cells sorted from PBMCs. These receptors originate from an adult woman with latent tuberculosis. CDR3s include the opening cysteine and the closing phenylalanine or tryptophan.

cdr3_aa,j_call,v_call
CSVVSGGRETQYF,TRBJ2-5,TRBV29-1
CASSKSRDSSNYGYTF,TRBJ1-2,TRBV11-1
CASSIQERNTGELFF,TRBJ2-2,TRBV9
CASRPPTSGGARSDTQYF,TRBJ2-3,TRBV10-2
CASSEQPRAFNQPQHF,TRBJ1-5,TRBV6-1
CASRTGGTDTQYF,TRBJ2-3,TRBV19
CASSLRGNYGYTF,TRBJ1-2,TRBV28
CASSPGLEPYNEQFF,TRBJ2-1,TRBV7-9
CASSLVTGGDYGYTF,TRBJ1-2,TRBV7-9
CASGARGRKKLFF,TRBJ1-4,TRBV6-5
CASITYRTENTSNTEAFF,TRBJ1-1,TRBV23-1
CASSLERGTDTQYF,TRBJ2-3,TRBV27
CASKNTVYEQYF,TRBJ2-7,TRBV6-6
CAWSGTARGEKLFF,TRBJ1-4,TRBV30
CASSLVGGQFEDQETQYF,TRBJ2-5,TRBV13
CASSLHSGGRSYEQYF,TRBJ2-7,TRBV10-2
CASSSGPVYNEQFF,TRBJ2-1,TRBV7-9
CASRDYQNTGELFF,TRBJ2-2,TRBV5-1
CASSLNSDRAGQPQHF,TRBJ1-5,TRBV5-6
CASSRTGKGYTF,TRBJ1-2,TRBV5-8
CASSQSRHRLAGGPSSYNEQFF,TRBJ2-1,TRBV23-1
CAGSKKKRQGSNQPQHF,TRBJ1-5,TRBV21-1
CASSPPRGGTEAFF,TRBJ1-1,TRBV2
CASSEDSGFQPQHF,TRBJ1-5,TRBV6-5
CASSLTGRRGEKLFF,TRBJ1-4,TRBV6-6
CASSLIPLLTGKGTGELFF,TRBJ2-2,TRBV7-2
CASSQAGLGDYEQYF,-,TRBV14
CASSRRRGETQYF,TRBJ2-5,TRBV13
CASRATGARNQPQHF,TRBJ1-5,TRBV6-1
CASQNPRGTNEKLFF,TRBJ1-4,TRBV19
CASSPGVVGYTF,TRBJ1-2,TRBV6-5
CASSQDNSGGYEQFF,TRBJ2-1,TRBV4-2
CASSFGPRGQSNGELFF,TRBJ2-2,TRBV7-3
CASSLISGGVHSGYTF,TRBJ1-2,TRBV4-1
CASSVGLLGQADTQYF,TRBJ2-3,TRBV9
CASSLVWENYGYTF,TRBJ1-2,TRBV5-4
CATSGPSQGAGDTQYF,TRBJ2-3,TRBV15
CASSYSGGFPGELFF,TRBJ2-2,TRBV6-6
CASSNSGGFTDTQYF,TRBJ2-3,TRBV7-2
CASSSTGLVWGNTGELFF,TRBJ2-2,TRBV7-2
CASSQGKGQGNEKLFF,TRBJ1-4,TRBV4-1